The clone carrying this T cell receptor (beta chain) was detected only a few times. Its specificity is unknown. Sequencing used immunoSEQ multiplex PCR; TCRdb keeps in-frame clones, though not all of them. The repertoire consists of some 120,000 clones, with around 87% occurring once and the leading ten covering roughly 10%. The sample originates from a study of T cell responses to AZD1222 COVID-19 vaccine. The study, taken as a whole, reports: Spike-wide vaccine-associated CD4 TCRs dominated at 160-218 and 743-854. Variant regions that are unmutated are reportedly the target of nearly half of spike-specific TCRs.

The source of this sequence is an adult in good health. Sequenced material: peripheral blood, taken on day 0 of AZD1222 vaccination.

The CDR3, as DNA: TGTGCCAGCAGGAAACCGGGACAGGGTTTCTCCGAGCAGTACTTC. Encoded protein: CASRKPGQGFSEQYF. The V gene is TRBV7-2, the J gene TRBJ2-7; TRBD1 matches at 9 bases. Trimming at V came to 6 bases and at J to 6 bases, leaving 12 bases not matched to a gene. The CDR3 spans 15 residues. The germline V gene has CDR1 SGHTA and CDR2 FQGNSA.